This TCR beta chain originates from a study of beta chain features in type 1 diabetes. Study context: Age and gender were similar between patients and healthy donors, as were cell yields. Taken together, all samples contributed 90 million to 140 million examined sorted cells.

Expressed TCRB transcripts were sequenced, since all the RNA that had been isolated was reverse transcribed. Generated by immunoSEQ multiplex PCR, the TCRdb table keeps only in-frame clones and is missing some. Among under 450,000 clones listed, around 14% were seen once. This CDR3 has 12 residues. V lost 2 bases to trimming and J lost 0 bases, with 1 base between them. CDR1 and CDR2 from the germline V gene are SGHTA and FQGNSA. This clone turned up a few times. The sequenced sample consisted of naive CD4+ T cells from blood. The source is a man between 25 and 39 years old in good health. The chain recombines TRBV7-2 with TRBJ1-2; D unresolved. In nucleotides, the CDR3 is TGTGCCAGCAGCTTAACTAACTATGGCTACACCTTC. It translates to CASSLTNYGYTF.